This T cell receptor beta chain was recorded in a study of T cell changes during pregnancy in multiple sclerosis. With V trimmed by 5 bases and J by 4 bases, 7 bases remained unmatched. This CDR3 is 14 amino acids long. Per germline, CDR1 LNHNV and CDR2 YYDKDF (reference sequence). TCRdb's table, derived via immunoSEQ multiplex PCR, lists solely in-frame clones and lacks some. Of around 57,000 clones listed, about 90% are singletons. The genes are TRBV15 and TRBJ1-2, with TRBD1 identical over 7 bases. The specimen comprised peripheral blood, sampled in the first trimester of pregnancy. The sequence derives from a female donor in good health, enrolled as a control in a pregnancy study. Here the CDR3 reads CATSLEGDSYGYTF. CDR3 in DNA: TGTGCCACCAGCCTAGAGGGGGACAGCTATGGCTACACCTTC.